This TCR beta chain was identified during a study of cytomegalovirus exposure and HLA in healthy donors. Study as a whole: The same platform as the roughly 700 first-cohort repertoires was used for the 95 to 150 validation repertoires, a later analysis reported.

CDR1 is GTSNPN and CDR2 is SVGIG in the germline V gene (reference sequence). J lost 1 base, V lost 1 base, and 3 bases had no gene match. The CDR3 is 14 residues long. In its sample, this clone was seen a few times. Antigen specificity is unknown. TCRdb's table, derived via immunoSEQ multiplex PCR, lists solely in-frame clones and lacks some. The repertoire holds about 75,000 clones, with around four fifths as singletons. Study-wide results and caveats: According to a subsequent analysis, TCR clusters from the first cohort were inclined to appear together in the 110 or so validation repertoires. According to reports, the classifier identified cytomegalovirus status with high specificity and sensitivity. Some TCR beta chains (roughly 160 of them) were listed as cytomegalovirus-associated.

This sequence originates from a man under 40 in good health and CMV-seronegative. V is TRBV30 and J is TRBJ1-1, with 7 bases identical to TRBD1. The source material was PBMCs. The chain's CDR3 is CAWSADRWNTEAFF. The CDR3 nucleotides are TGTGCCTGGAGTGCGGACAGGTGGAACACTGAAGCTTTCTTT. Using reference TRBV30 and TRBJ1-1 for the parts outside the CDR3, the full variable domain is SQTIHQWPATLVQPVGSPLSLECTVEGTSNPNLYWYRQAAGRGLQLLFYSVGIGQISSEVPQNLSASRPQDRQFILSSKKLLLSDSGFYLCAWSADRWNTEAFFGQGTRLTVV.